Described below is a single T cell receptor beta chain sequence and its context. The data were taken from a study of shared clonotypes between healthy human individuals. CD45RO negativity and positive selection for CCR7 defined naive CD8 cells, a population that excluded terminally differentiated effector memory CD45RA+ cells. Execution of the assay was at deep level. Sequencing was performed with immunoSEQ multiplex PCR; in TCRdb, only in-frame clones are kept and a portion is missing. The sample contains some 2 million clones, over 85% of which appear only once. The source is a man aged 18-30 years in good health. Sequencing was done on a sample of naive CD8+ T cells sorted from blood.

This CDR3 is CASSQGAGVYNEQFF. The CDR3 nucleotides are TGCGCCAGCAGCCAAGGCGCTGGAGTCTACAATGAGCAGTTCTTC. The chain has TRBV4-3 and TRBJ2-1; no firm D call. Deletions cut 1 base from V and 3 bases from J, with 10 bases between. The germline gives CDR1 LGHNA, CDR2 YSLEER. The CDR3 length is 15 residues.